The T cell receptor (beta chain) under discussion was sequenced for a study of T cell responses to AZD1222 COVID-19 vaccine. Produced via immunoSEQ multiplex PCR; TCRdb's table is partial and in-frame only. The data contain about 180,000 clones, about 91% of them singletons. The germline V gene has CDR1 MNHNS and CDR2 SASEGT. This CDR3 spans 14 amino acids. J lost 5 bases, V lost 1 base, and 4 bases had no gene match. About this clone itself: As yet, its antigen is unknown.

The study, taken as a whole, reports: Seropositive AZD1222 recipients at baseline numbered only five or six.

The origin of this receptor is an adult who received the AZD1222 COVID-19 vaccine. The sample here was peripheral blood, taken 28 days after the second AZD1222 dose. The chain has TRBV6-1 and TRBJ1-2, with 7 bases identical to TRBD1. CDR3 residues: CASSEEGALYGYTF. The CDR3 DNA sequence: TGTGCCAGCAGTGAAGAGGGGGCCTTATATGGCTACACCTTC.